A single sample is the source of the 10 T cell receptor beta chains below, sequenced in a study of blood T cells in healthy people across ages. With a J-beta primer mix and a sample-barcoded 5' primer, a second PCR ran about 6 to 11 cycles. Each CDR3 protein is one row after TCRdb ran MiXCR on the 5' RACE reads. The sample consists of about a million distinct CDR3 sequences, 45% to 60% of them appearing once. The sample comprised blood. These receptors were taken from a woman aged 55-69 years in good health.

In DNA form, the CDR3 reads TGTGCCAGCAGCGTAGGAGGGACAGGGGTTCGGACCTACGAGCAGTACTTC. Translated, it gives CASSVGGTGVRTYEQYF. The J gene is TRBJ2-7, the V gene TRBV9; 10 bases map to TRBD1. Germline CDR1 SGDLS, CDR2 YYNGEE. The CDR3 sequence is 17 residues long. V dropped 0 bases and J dropped 2; count of bases not matched to a gene: 8.

Notes on this clonotype: A much larger clone lies a single base off, so this may be a read error. J is TRBJ2-3 and V is TRBV12-3 or TRBV12-4, with 11 nucleotides matching TRBD2. The CDR3 contains 14 residues. The J segment lost 5 bases and the V segment lost 6 bases, leaving 4 bases of the junction unmatched. CDR3 nucleotide sequence: TGTGCCAGCAGAGTAGCGGGAGGGGGAGATACGCAGTATTTT. Residues: CASRVAGGGDTQYF.

This clonotype was seen more than once but under ten times. The chain recombines TRBV29-1 with TRBJ2-3, with a tentative D call TRBD2 (5 bases). V shed 6 bases and J shed 0 bases, with 10 bases lying between them. This CDR3 has 13 amino acids. CDR1 is SQVTM, CDR2 ANQGSEA, per germline. CDR3 nucleotides: TGCAGCGTGTCTGGAGGAAGCACAGATACGCAGTATTTT. Protein product: CSVSGGSTDTQYF.

The V call is TRBV29-1, the J call TRBJ2-7; D unresolved. V lost 4 bases and J 3 bases, leaving 10 bases between the germline ends. The CDR3 consists of 12 residues. Germline V CDR1 and CDR2: SQVTM, ANQGSEA. The CDR3: CSVGSGNYEQYF. The CDR3 DNA sequence: TGCAGCGTTGGAAGTGGGAACTACGAGCAGTACTTC.

This clonotype was seen only a few times. The chain joins TRBV20-1 to TRBJ2-7; 14 bases agree with TRBD2. V lost 7 bases and J lost 5; bases outside the gene matches: 1. CDR1 DFQATT and CDR2 SNEGSKA come from the germline V gene (reference sequence). The CDR3 is made up of 12 amino acids. CDR3 bases: TGCAGTGGGGGACTAGCGGGAGACGAGCAGTACTTC. Protein product: CSGGLAGDEQYF.

V and J are TRBV20-1 and TRBJ2-1; maybe TRBD1 (6 bases). Germline V gives CDR1 DFQATT, CDR2 SNEGSKA (reference sequence). V dropped 1 base and J dropped 5 bases, with 15 bases sitting between them. The CDR3 contains 15 residues. CDR3 coding DNA: TGCAGTGCTAGAGGAGGGACACCAGAAAACAATGAGCAGTTCTTC. Translating it yields CSARGGTPENNEQFF.

The J gene is TRBJ2-7, the V gene TRBV6-5, with 9 positions matching TRBD2. V lost 6 bases, J lost 7 bases, and 10 bases stayed unmatched. There are 14 residues in the CDR3. Germline values: CDR1 MNHEY, CDR2 SVGAGI. The CDR3, as DNA: TGTGCCAGCAGATGGAGCGGGAGGAACAATGAGCAGTACTTC. Protein: CASRWSGRNNEQYF.

A few counts support this clonotype. This sequence joins TRBV7-3 and TRBJ1-6, with TRBD1 identical over 9 bases. J was trimmed by 13 bases and V by 3 bases; bases with no gene match: 7. The CDR3 consists of 14 residues. Germline-derived CDR1 and CDR2 are SGHTA and FQGTGA. The CDR3 is CASSLGQGFSPLHF. Here the CDR3 DNA reads TGTGCCAGCAGCTTGGGACAGGGCTTTTCGCCCCTCCACTTT. Variable domain in full (rest from reference TRBV7-3 and TRBJ1-6): GAGVSQTPSNKVTEKGKYVELRCDPISGHTALYWYRQSLGQGPEFLIYFQGTGAADDSGLPNDRFFAVRPEGSVSTLKIQRTERGDSAVYLCASSLGQGFSPLHFGNGTRLTVT.

This sequence joins TRBV24-1 and TRBJ2-1; D unclear. The CDR3 covers 12 residues. Trimming left V 1 base short and J 12 bases short, with 9 bases between. From germline, CDR1 is KGHDR and CDR2 SFDVKD. The CDR3 here is CATSDFKLGQFF. CDR3 bases: TGTGCCACCAGTGATTTTAAGTTAGGGCAGTTCTTC.

The chain is built from TRBV28 and TRBJ1-4; unclear D gene. Germline CDR1 is MDHEN and CDR2 is SYDVKM. CDR3 size: 13 residues. V was pared by 8 bases and J by 0 bases, with 7 bases between. CDR3 region: CASHSATNEKLFF. For the CDR3, the DNA is TGTGCCAGCCACTCTGCAACTAATGAAAAACTGTTTTTT.